These 20 T cell receptor beta chains came from one sample sequenced in a study of technical replicates of blood from several donors. Profiling relied on immunoSEQ multiplex PCR, and the TCRdb table lists in-frame clones only, not all of them. The repertoire holds under 85,000 clones, about 91% seen once, with about 0.4% in the top ten. Sample: T cells isolated from PBMCs. Every receptor here comes from a human donor in good health. Some clones in this sample may be carry-over from other donors' samples.

The chain recombines TRBV5-3 with TRBJ2-1; tentatively, D is TRBD2 (6 bases). TRBV5-3 is an ORF, with its function uncertain. V lost 9 bases to trimming and J lost 8 bases, with 12 bases between them. The CDR3 contains 11 residues. This CDR3 reads CAKRAIHEQFF. The CDR3, as DNA: TGTGCCAAGCGGGCAATACATGAGCAGTTCTTC.

The CDR3 DNA sequence: TGTGCAAGTCGCTTAGCGCTCGCGAGGTGTGGCGGGGCGAATGAAAGATACGAGCAGTACTTC. It is translated as CASRLALARCGGANERYEQYF. The chain uses TRBV12-2 and TRBJ2-7; TRBD2, the table's D call, lacks a check against the DNA. TRBV12-2 counts as a pseudogene. This CDR3 region has 21 residues.

The V call is TRBV7-3, the J call TRBJ2-3; 10 nucleotides agree with TRBD2. From germline, CDR1 is SGHTA and CDR2 FQGTGA. V lost 5 bases and J lost 4; bases outside the gene matches: 6. The CDR3 totals 15 residues. The CDR3 DNA is TGTGCCAGCAGCGTGGGTCTAGCGGGAGCAGATACGCAGTATTTT. Translated, it gives CASSVGLAGADTQYF.

This chain uses TRBV10-3 with TRBJ2-3; 7 bases align to TRBD2. The CDR3 spans 15 residues. The junction had 5 bases not matched to a gene; V was cut back by 4 bases and J by 1 base. The germline V gene has CDR1 ENHRY and CDR2 SYGVKD. The CDR3 DNA is TGTGCCATCAGTGTTGCGGGAGAGGGCACAGATACGCAGTATTTT. This codes for CAISVAGEGTDTQYF.

The chain is built from TRBV2 and TRBJ2-5; 8 bases are a match to TRBD1. The V and J ends lost 4 bases and 4 bases, in that order; junction bases with no gene match: 8. Per the germline V gene, CDR1 is SNHLY and CDR2 is FYNNEI. There are 15 residues in the CDR3. CDR3 bases: TGTGCCAGCAGTGGTAGTGACAGGGGATCAGAGACCCAGTACTTC. This encodes CASSGSDRGSETQYF.

The rearrangement links TRBV13 to TRBJ2-5, with TRBD1 matching 9 bases. The CDR3 contains 19 residues. CDR1 and CDR2 from the germline V gene are PRHDT and FYEKMQ (reference sequence). V shed 0 bases and J 5 bases; nucleotides not matched to a gene: 16. CDR3 sequence: CASSLGLSDGTGWRETQYF. For the CDR3, the DNA is TGTGCCAGCAGCTTAGGCCTAAGTGATGGGACAGGGTGGAGGGAGACCCAGTACTTC.

The V call is TRBV4-1, the J call TRBJ2-3, with TRBD2 matching over 12 bases. Germline-derived CDR1 and CDR2 are MGHRA and YSYEKL. The CDR3 runs 17 residues. The V gene end was trimmed by 4 bases and the J gene end by 5 bases; junction bases not matched to a gene: 10. The CDR3 is CASSPRWTSGEGDTQYF. CDR3 coding DNA: TGCGCCAGCAGCCCCAGGTGGACTAGCGGGGAGGGAGATACGCAGTATTTT.

This clone has just one count. The chain is built from TRBV7-9 and TRBJ2-3; tentative D call: TRBD1 (6 bases). The CDR3 length is 16 residues. With 4 bases removed from V and 5 bases from J, the gap between germline ends came to 19 bases. In germline, CDR1 is SEHNR, CDR2 FQNEAQ (reference sequence). CDR3 protein: CASSSVQGPLGDTQYF. In nucleotides, the CDR3 is TGTGCCAGCAGCTCGGTGCAGGGGCCATTAGGAGATACGCAGTATTTT.

Only one count was recorded for this clone. The V call is TRBV6-4, the J call TRBJ2-1, with 7 positions matching TRBD2. Germline trimming cut 4 bases from V and 7 bases from J; bases unmatched to any gene: 10. CDR1 and CDR2 (germline): MRHNA, SNTAGT. There are 15 residues in the CDR3. The DNA for the CDR3 is TGTGCCAGCAGTGTGGGGCTAGCGGAGGCTAATGAGCAGTTCTTC. The encoded protein is CASSVGLAEANEQFF.

The chain couples TRBV11-2 to TRBJ1-3; TRBD1 is a possible D gene (5 bases). Trimming removed 7 bases at V and 0 bases at J, with 7 bases between. There are 13 residues in the CDR3. From germline, CDR1 is SGHAT and CDR2 FQNNGV. The CDR3 loop reads CASNQGSGNTIYF. CDR3 in DNA: TGTGCCAGCAACCAGGGCTCTGGAAACACCATATATTTT.

The rearrangement joins TRBV11-2 to TRBJ1-1; D is uncertain. The V end lost 6 bases, the J end lost 0 bases, and 14 bases lay between the germline ends. CDR3 length: 15 amino acids. CDR1 is SGHAT, CDR2 FQNNGV, per germline. The chain's CDR3 is CASRPTGSMNTEAFF. DNA of the CDR3: TGTGCCAGCAGGCCCACGGGATCTATGAACACTGAAGCTTTCTTT.

On this clone itself: One junction end does not reproduce the germline sequence, and a read error may be involved. The genes are TRBV7-7 and TRBJ2-5; 11 bases are shared with TRBD2. Germline CDR1 SSHAT, CDR2 FNYEAQ (reference sequence). The CDR3 totals 16 residues. The DNA of the CDR3 is TGTGCTAGCAGCCTCTCTATGGGACTAGCGGAAGAGACCCAGTACTTC. Its translation is CASSLSMGLAEETQYF.

The CDR3 sequence: CACGSPLTVTEAFF. Written as DNA, the CDR3 is TGCGCCTGCGGGAGCCCTCTTACGGTTACTGAAGCTTTCTTT. The V and J genes are TRBV4-1 and TRBJ1-1; D remains ambiguous. V dropped 11 bases and J dropped 5 bases, with 21 bases sitting between them. This CDR3 spans 14 amino acids. Germline CDR1 reads MGHRA; CDR2 reads YSYEKL.

The rearrangement joins TRBV5-1 to TRBJ2-1, with 13 positions matching TRBD2. CDR1 SGHRS and CDR2 YFSETQ come from the germline V gene. The J segment lost 10 bases and the V segment lost 0 bases, leaving 7 bases of the junction unmatched. CDR3 length: 16 amino acids. The CDR3 nucleotides are TGCGCCAGCAGCTTGGGGACTAGCGGGAGTTTAGGGGAGCAGTTCTTC. This gives the protein CASSLGTSGSLGEQFF.

V is TRBV30 and J is TRBJ2-5; 8 nucleotides match TRBD2. The CDR3 totals 15 residues. V shed 1 base, J shed 4 bases, and the junction held 8 bases outside the gene matches. Germline CDR1 GTSNPN, CDR2 SVGIG (reference sequence). The chain's CDR3 is CAWSEGLGISETQYF. The CDR3 coding sequence is TGTGCCTGGAGTGAGGGACTAGGGATTTCAGAGACCCAGTACTTC.

The J gene is TRBJ1-2, the V gene TRBV11-2; no clear D gene. The germline V gene has CDR1 SGHAT and CDR2 FQNNGV. CDR3 size: 14 residues. Trimming took 1 base from V and 4 from J, leaving 10 bases between them. The CDR3 reads CASSLGERLYGYTF. CDR3 in DNA: TGTGCCAGCAGCTTAGGGGAGCGCCTCTATGGCTACACCTTC.

V is TRBV7-2 and J is TRBJ1-5; a possible D gene is TRBD1 (6 bases). CDR3 size: 14 residues. Trimming left V 4 bases short and J 6 bases short, with 13 bases between. Germline CDR1 reads SGHTA; CDR2 reads FQGNSA. Here the CDR3 DNA reads TGTGCCAGCAGCTATACAGGGAAGGGTCAGCCCCAGCATTTT. Protein product: CASSYTGKGQPQHF. The complete variable domain, with remaining parts taken from reference TRBV7-2 and TRBJ1-5, reads GAGVSQSPSNKVTEKGKDVELRCDPISGHTALYWYRQSLGQGLEFLIYFQGNSAPDKSGLPSDRFSAERTGGSVSTLTIQRTQQEDSAVYLCASSYTGKGQPQHFGDGTRLSIL.

The chain has TRBV27 and TRBJ1-1, with 7 positions matching TRBD1. The junction had 4 bases not matched to a gene; V was cut back by 4 bases and J by 2 bases. The germline CDR1 and CDR2 sequences are MNHEY and SMNVEV (reference sequence). This CDR3 is 14 amino acids long. The CDR3 DNA reads as TGTGCCAGCAGTTGGGACAGAGGAAACACTGAAGCTTTCTTT. Encoded protein: CASSWDRGNTEAFF.

This chain connects TRBV19 to TRBJ2-1; 7 bases align to TRBD2. This CDR3 is built from 13 residues. The V segment lost 2 bases and the J segment 7 bases; nucleotides outside the gene matches: 2. The germline V gene encodes CDR1 LNHDA and CDR2 SQIVND (reference sequence). CDR3 region: CASSIQAGNEQFF. As DNA, the CDR3 is TGTGCCAGTAGTATACAAGCGGGAAATGAGCAGTTCTTC.

The chain employs TRBV11-3 and TRBJ2-5, with 12 bases that match TRBD2. V dropped 3 bases and J dropped 3; count of bases not matched to a gene: 5. The CDR3 length is 16 residues. In germline, CDR1 is SGHNT, CDR2 YENEEA. In nucleotides, the CDR3 is TGTGCCAGCAGCTTCTCCCCTAGCGGGAGGGAAGAGACCCAGTACTTC. It is translated as CASSFSPSGREETQYF.